What follows describes a single T cell receptor (beta chain). Its target is not known. The CDR3 is 14 amino acids. CDR1 is MNHEY and CDR2 is SVGAGI in the germline V gene. The sample is drawn from a study of CXCR3-negative and CXCR3-positive naive CD8 T cells. Findings and caveats of the study: Researchers report that CXCR3-positive naive cells carry more hydrophobic TRB CDR3s than CXCR3-negative naive cells. Cryopreserved PBMCs had partly decreased CXCR3 expression; fresh PBMCs were used in most assays. Memory CD8+ cells had much lower diversity, and both naive subsets had comparably high diversity.

Each CD8+ T cell subset was sorted in triplicate, around 300,000 cells each. CD45RO-CCR7+CD27+CD95- expression identified naive CD8+ T cells. UMI-labeled 5' RACE yielded the TRB cDNA libraries. TCRdb reanalyzed the 5' RACE reads, giving one entry per CDR3 protein sequence and no DNA. The sample's table shows some 150,000 distinct CDR3 sequences. This TCR was recovered from a human donor in good health. Some clones in this sample may be carry-over from other donors' samples. The sample taken for sequencing was naive CXCR3+ CD8+ T cells from blood. Subset of the sample: CD45RO-CCR7+CD27+CD95- naive CD8+ T cells expressing CXCR3 (TNR3+). V gene TRBV6-5 combines with J gene TRBJ2-1; TCRdb returns TRBD1, unconfirmable since there is no DNA. CDR3 sequence: CASSPWDSYNEQFF.